Here is one T cell receptor beta chain with its context. The CDR3 extends over 16 amino acids. V was pared by 5 bases and J by 4 bases, with 7 bases of the junction left unmatched. Germline V lookup: CDR1 SEHNR, CDR2 FQNEAQ (reference sequence). Time point: patch test 2, 6 weeks after DPC sensitization. Treatment in this sample: therapeutic diphenylcyclopropenone sensitization with weekly scalp DPC. The data are from a study of human T cells and chemical hapten exposure. TCRdb fed the RACE reads into MiXCR, producing one record per CDR3 protein. The repertoire holds 35,000 to 45,000 distinct CDR3 sequences, approximately 9% seen once, with 15% in the top ten.

The sequences come from whole blood, collected in connection with sensitization to the hapten diphenylcyclopropenone (DPC). V gene TRBV7-9 combines with J gene TRBJ1-5; 11 bases match TRBD1. The TCR originated in a middle-aged woman with alopecia areata. Some clones in this sample may be carry-over from other donors' samples. The CDR3 loop reads CASSKSGTGGNQPQHF. The CDR3 DNA reads TGTGCCAGCAGCAAAAGCGGGACAGGGGGAAATCAGCCCCAGCATTTT.